The 25 T cell receptor beta chains below all came from one sample that was sequenced in a study of blood T cell repertoires in COVID-19 (TCRdb year 2020). The library was generated by the immunoSEQ multiplex PCR assay. Sourced from immuneACCESS, this table was stored by TCRdb with only in-frame sequences that have V and J called. A share of the clones is absent; for the studies checked, an unresolved V gene accounts for under half, and the remainder has no known explanation. This sample is represented by some 300,000 clones; roughly 90% of them were singletons. The ten largest clones represent roughly 1% of the sample. What was sequenced was peripheral blood. All receptors derive from a middle-aged woman with COVID-19, enrolled during active disease.

The chain is built from TRBV4-1 and TRBJ1-5; 7 nucleotides line up with TRBD1. Trimming removed 3 bases from V and 3 bases from J; junction bases left unmatched: 20. Germline CDR1 is MGHRA and CDR2 is YSYEKL. The CDR3 covers 20 residues. CDR3 amino acids: CASSHRDPRGQEGFNQPQHF. The CDR3 DNA reads as TGCGCCAGCAGCCATCGGGACCCCCGAGGACAGGAAGGGTTCAATCAGCCCCAGCATTTT.

V gene TRBV15 combines with J gene TRBJ1-6; the match to TRBD1 covers 7 bases. This CDR3 comprises 17 residues. Looked up from germline, CDR1 is LNHNV and CDR2 is YYDKDF (reference sequence). With 7 bases clipped from V and 5 bases from J, the junction kept 14 bases outside the gene matches. The CDR3 here is CATTPRDKGANNSPLHF. Written as DNA, the CDR3 is TGTGCCACCACTCCAAGAGATAAGGGGGCAAATAATTCACCCCTCCACTTT.

The V call is TRBV6-2 or TRBV6-3, the J call TRBJ1-1, with D perhaps matching TRBD1 (6 bases). CDR3 length: 16 residues. V was pared by 4 bases and J by 1 base, with 16 bases between. In germline, CDR1 is MNHEY, CDR2 SVGEGT. CDR3 in amino acids: CASSFGGPVANTEAFF. CDR3 bases: TGTGCCAGCAGTTTCGGGGGGCCTGTGGCGAACACTGAAGCTTTCTTT.

This clone was seen just once. J is TRBJ1-2 and V is TRBV30; weak D call: TRBD1 (6 bases). The germline V and J ends were trimmed by 7 bases and 3 bases, with 12 bases remaining between them. Germline assignment: CDR1 GTSNPN and CDR2 SVGIG (reference sequence). There are 12 residues in the CDR3. CDR3: CASPQGHYGYTF. CDR3 DNA sequence: TGTGCCTCACCACAGGGCCACTATGGCTACACCTTC.

This clone occurred a few times. V gene TRBV7-8 combines with J gene TRBJ2-1; 10 bases line up with TRBD2. Trimming removed 1 base from V and 7 bases from J; junction bases left unmatched: 7. The germline V gene has CDR1 SGHVS and CDR2 FQNEAQ. CDR3 length equals 16 residues. The CDR3 loop reads CASSLGGLALGNEQFF. The CDR3 DNA follows: TGTGCCAGCAGCTTAGGGGGACTAGCGCTTGGGAATGAGCAGTTCTTC.

This chain joins TRBV28 and TRBJ1-5; a weak D match, TRBD1 (5 bases). Germline values: CDR1 MDHEN, CDR2 SYDVKM. The CDR3 is 17 residues long. Trimming pared 6 bases from V and 3 bases from J, leaving 21 bases between. CDR3 loop: CASSRTGVEGPNQPQHF. The CDR3 region has the DNA TGTGCCAGCAGCCGAACAGGTGTCGAAGGACCCAATCAGCCCCAGCATTTT.

This clone was picked up one time. The rearrangement uses TRBV18 and TRBJ2-1, with D possibly being TRBD1 (5 bases). Deletions cut 5 bases from V and 8 bases from J, with 13 bases between. Germline-derived CDR1 and CDR2 are KGHSH and LQKENI. CDR3 length: 13 residues. CDR3 nucleotides: TGTGCCAGCTCAGTTAACAGGATTGATGAGCAGTTCTTC. It encodes CASSVNRIDEQFF.

This chain connects TRBV19 to TRBJ2-2; no firm D call. V lost 5 bases and J lost 1, with 8 bases in between. The CDR3 sequence is 14 residues long. CDR1 and CDR2 (germline): LNHDA, SQIVND (reference sequence). The chain's CDR3 is CASSPSRNTGELFF. CDR3 coding DNA: TGTGCCAGTAGTCCCTCTAGGAACACCGGGGAGCTGTTTTTT.

This clone appeared a single time. The CDR3 region has the DNA TGTGCTAGTGGTTTGGCAACCCCGGGACAGGACCACTACGAGCAGTACTTC. This translates into CASGLATPGQDHYEQYF. This chain connects TRBV12-5 to TRBJ2-7, with TRBD1 matching 8 bases. CDR1 LGHNT and CDR2 FRNRAP come from the germline V gene. There are 17 residues in the CDR3. V lost 1 base, J lost 3 bases, and 11 bases stayed unmatched.

This rearrangement joins TRBV9 to TRBJ2-1; 9 bases are shared with TRBD2. Germline lookup yields CDR1 SGDLS and CDR2 YYNGEE. This CDR3 contains 12 residues. With V trimmed by 2 bases and J by 14 bases, 5 bases remained unmatched. In nucleotides, the CDR3 is TGTGCCAGCAGCGTGCCTAGCGGGGACAAGTTCTTC. Its translation is CASSVPSGDKFF.

The chain uses TRBV10-2 and TRBJ1-6; D gene unclear. V was clipped by 3 bases and J by 9 bases, with 3 bases between them. Germline CDR1 is WSHSY and CDR2 is SAAADI. The CDR3 is 11 amino acids. The CDR3 spells CASSDRSPLHF. The CDR3 DNA reads TGCGCCAGCAGTGATCGTTCACCCCTCCACTTT.

The chain uses TRBV29-1 and TRBJ1-1; D is perhaps TRBD1 (5 bases). Trimming removed 7 bases from V and 2 bases from J, with 20 bases in between. Germline-derived CDR1 and CDR2 are SQVTM and ANQGSEA. The CDR3 length is 15 residues. The CDR3: CSALTDWAPNTEAFF. In DNA form, the CDR3 reads TGCAGCGCTCTGACAGACTGGGCTCCTAACACTGAAGCTTTCTTT.

V and J are TRBV19 and TRBJ2-2; 8 bases map to TRBD2. With V trimmed by 7 bases and J by 4 bases, 17 bases remained unmatched. The CDR3 loop spans 18 amino acids. Germline V lookup: CDR1 LNHDA, CDR2 SQIVND (reference sequence). In DNA form, the CDR3 reads TGTGCCAGTACCCTGTGGCTAGCGGGTAGTGCTGGCACCGGGGAGCTGTTTTTT. Translation: CASTLWLAGSAGTGELFF.

The chain has TRBV28 and TRBJ2-1, with 11 positions matching TRBD1. The V segment lost 1 base and the J segment 9 bases; nucleotides outside the gene matches: 17. The CDR3 runs 19 residues. Germline CDR1 and CDR2: MDHEN and SYDVKM. The CDR3: CASSLYSGKGQGAHTEQFF. For the CDR3, the DNA is TGTGCCAGCAGTTTATATTCGGGGAAAGGACAGGGGGCGCACACTGAGCAGTTCTTC.

V and J are TRBV9 and TRBJ2-2, with D possibly TRBD2 on 6 matching bases. V was trimmed by 0 bases and J by 7 bases, leaving 19 bases between them. The CDR3 is 17 amino acids. The germline V gene has CDR1 SGDLS and CDR2 YYNGEE. CDR3 sequence (DNA): TGTGCCAGCAGCGTAGCGTTGGCGCGGGACGTTGACGGGGAGCTGTTTTTT. Translating gives CASSVALARDVDGELFF.

The table lists this clone with a count of one. This chain's CDR3 is CASSLAGTGGNQPQHF. In nucleotides, the CDR3 is TGTGCCAGCAGCTTAGCCGGGACAGGGGGCAATCAGCCCCAGCATTTT. The V call is TRBV7-3, the J call TRBJ1-5; 10 bases align to TRBD1. This CDR3 is built from 16 residues. CDR1 is SGHTA and CDR2 is FQGTGA in the germline V gene. The trim removed 2 bases at V and 2 bases at J, leaving 3 bases unmatched.

This clone was detected once. The V gene is TRBV5-5, the J gene TRBJ2-7; 8 bases match TRBD1. Looked up from germline, CDR1 is SGHKS and CDR2 is YYEKEE (reference sequence). Unmatched junction bases numbered 5, after V lost 4 bases and J lost 5 bases. This CDR3 region has 13 residues. CDR3 residues: CASSVTGVNEQYF. CDR3 sequence (DNA): TGTGCCAGCAGCGTGACAGGGGTCAACGAGCAGTACTTC.

This chain links TRBV5-1 with TRBJ1-1; perhaps TRBD1 as D (6 bases). The V gene lost 3 bases and the J gene lost 5 bases, with 14 bases spanning the gap. The CDR3 has 14 residues. Germline V gives CDR1 SGHRS, CDR2 YFSETQ. DNA of the CDR3: TGCGCCAGCAGCTCCGGGACACCTATTACTGAAGCTTTCTTT. Translated: CASSSGTPITEAFF.

The gene calls are TRBV29-1 and TRBJ2-2; 10 bases line up with TRBD1. The CDR3 loop spans 18 amino acids. Germline loops: CDR1 SQVTM, CDR2 ANQGSEA. V trimming: 6 bases; J trimming: 5 bases; junction bases outside the gene matches: 18. CDR3 region: CSVRDRGKGARGTGELFF. The CDR3 DNA is TGCAGCGTCCGGGACAGGGGAAAAGGGGCGCGGGGAACCGGGGAGCTGTTTTTT.

This clone was detected only a few times. The genes are TRBV10-3 and TRBJ2-2; TRBD2 agrees at 14 bases. Germline V gene data show CDR1 as ENHRY and CDR2 as SYGVKD. With 4 bases clipped from V and 1 base from J, the junction kept 2 bases outside the gene matches. The CDR3 is made up of 17 amino acids. CDR3 in DNA: TGTGCCATCAGTGGGACTAGCGGGAGGATGAACACCGGGGAGCTGTTTTTT. As protein: CAISGTSGRMNTGELFF.

The genes are TRBV3-1 (or the pseudogene TRBV3-2) and TRBJ2-7, with 7 bases matching TRBD2. Germline V gene lookup returns CDR1 LGHDT and CDR2 YNNKEL (reference sequence). CDR3 length equals 14 residues. With V trimmed by 6 bases and J by 3 bases, 8 bases remained unmatched. The CDR3 here is CASRASGGSYEQYF. DNA of the CDR3: TGTGCCAGCAGAGCTAGCGGAGGAAGCTACGAGCAGTACTTC.

This chain connects TRBV30 to TRBJ2-5; D perhaps matches TRBD2 (6 bases). The V end was cut by 2 bases, the J end by 2 bases, with 18 bases between. Germline V gene data show CDR1 as GTSNPN and CDR2 as SVGIG (reference sequence). This CDR3 region has 16 residues. DNA for the CDR3: TGTGCCTGGAGTCTCGGCCGGGGGAGAACTCAAGAGACCCAGTACTTC. Translation gives CAWSLGRGRTQETQYF.

In nucleotides, the CDR3 is TGTGCCAGCAGCCCCCTTGTGTGGGTGGGGGCAGAGACCCAGTACTTC. Amino acid sequence: CASSPLVWVGAETQYF. The chain uses TRBV7-2 and TRBJ2-5; D is perhaps TRBD1 (6 bases). The CDR3 covers 16 residues. Per germline, CDR1 SGHTA and CDR2 FQGNSA. Trimming left V 5 bases short and J 4 bases short, with 20 bases between.

This chain uses TRBV29-1 with TRBJ1-1; D is ambiguous. Trimming took off 0 bases at V and 1 base at J, with 6 bases between the two ends. Looked up from germline, CDR1 is SQVTM and CDR2 is ANQGSEA. The CDR3 length is 13 residues. The CDR3 is CSVEDSWNTEAFF. The CDR3 DNA follows: TGCAGCGTTGAAGATTCGTGGAACACTGAAGCTTTCTTT.

The chain combines TRBV10-3 with TRBJ2-7, with 8 bases matching TRBD1. Unmatched junction bases numbered 6, after V lost 0 bases and J lost 2 bases. CDR3 length: 16 residues. Looked up from germline, CDR1 is ENHRY and CDR2 is SYGVKD. DNA for the CDR3: TGTGCCATCAGTGAGTCGAGTCGGGACAGGCCCTACGAGCAGTACTTC. The encoded protein is CAISESSRDRPYEQYF.